This T cell receptor (beta chain) was documented in a study of cytomegalovirus exposure and HLA in healthy donors. In the study overall: Previous work identified around 120 million unique TCR beta sequences from around 200 million T cells.

PCR primers comprised 60 Vbeta and 13 Jbeta primers. The data were produced by immunoSEQ multiplex PCR, yet TCRdb's version contains in-frame clones alone and is incomplete. This repertoire includes under 200,000 clones. Findings and caveats of the study: The authors judged a highly shared variant cluster likely a sequencing artifact. Later genetic work tied a missense DCLRE1C variant to beta-chain V and J trimming.

For this clone: What it recognizes is unknown.

The sample taken for sequencing was PBMCs. The sequence came from a man younger than 45 in good health and CMV-seronegative.

CDR3 amino acids: CASSEVLAGVDEQFF. In nucleotides, the CDR3 is TGTGCCAGCAGTGAGGTTCTAGCGGGAGTGGATGAGCAGTTCTTC. The V gene is TRBV25-1, the J gene TRBJ2-1, with TRBD2 identical over 10 bases. V was clipped by 3 bases and J by 8 bases; unmatched bases: 7. Germline values: CDR1 MGHDK, CDR2 SYGVNS. The CDR3 totals 15 residues.